Only one count was recorded for the clone carrying this T cell receptor beta chain. This table comes from immunoSEQ multiplex PCR, and its TCRdb copy is limited to in-frame clones, with some not included. The sample holds approximately 350,000 clones; roughly nine tenths are singletons and the top ten take less than 3.5%. The length of the CDR3 is 13 residues. Deletions cut 1 base from V and 6 bases from J, with 6 bases between. Germline lookup yields CDR1 LGHNA and CDR2 YSLEER. The source of the sample is a study of blood T cell repertoires in COVID-19. Study context: PBMCs, B-cell-depleted T cells, or T cells provided the cDNA or gDNA that made up the material.

This chain connects TRBV4-3 to TRBJ2-2, with D possibly being TRBD2 (6 bases). The source is a woman aged 30 to 39 with COVID-19, enrolled during active disease. The specimen was peripheral blood. The CDR3: CASSQGLAGELFF. As DNA, the CDR3 is TGCGCCAGCAGCCAAGGACTAGCCGGGGAGCTGTTTTTT.